This T cell receptor (beta chain) was sequenced during a study of blood T cell repertoires in COVID-19. Assay: immunoSEQ multiplex PCR; the TCRdb copy retains only in-frame clones and omits some. The sample carries 250,000 to 300,000 clones, 89% recorded once. The CDR3 runs 13 residues. Trimming stripped 3 bases from V and 6 bases from J, with 8 bases between. Germline V gene lookup returns CDR1 MDHEN and CDR2 SYDVKM. On this clone: The sample contains more than one DNA sequence encoding this CDR3.

The sample taken for sequencing was peripheral blood. This sequence was found in a woman in her thirties or forties who had recovered from COVID-19. This chain joins TRBV28 and TRBJ1-4, with a tentative D call TRBD1 (5 bases). The CDR3: CASSLGGDEKLFF. The CDR3 nucleotides are TGTGCCAGCAGTTTGGGGGGGGATGAAAAACTGTTTTTT.